The present T cell receptor beta chain was sequenced within a study of cytomegalovirus exposure and HLA in healthy donors. The PCR employed 60 Vbeta primers together with 13 Jbeta primers. Original processing notes: The authors later counted roughly 79 million unique TCR beta chains, some 9.9 million of them shared. TCRdb keeps only in-frame clones here, not all; method: immunoSEQ multiplex PCR. V, J and clone size are those of that table, while D and trimming were read from the DNA. In the table there are roughly 43,000 clones, about 60% of which are singletons. The V gene's germline CDR1 is MDHEN and CDR2 SYDVKM. This CDR3 region has 15 residues. Trimming removed 1 base from V and 8 bases from J, with 15 bases in between.

V and J are TRBV28 and TRBJ2-1; D is undetermined. The sequencing input was PBMCs. This clonotype was obtained from a human donor in good health. The CDR3 nucleotides read TGTGCCAGCAGTTTATTTGCAGGTACAAGAGATGAGCAGTTCTTC. This encodes CASSLFAGTRDEQFF.